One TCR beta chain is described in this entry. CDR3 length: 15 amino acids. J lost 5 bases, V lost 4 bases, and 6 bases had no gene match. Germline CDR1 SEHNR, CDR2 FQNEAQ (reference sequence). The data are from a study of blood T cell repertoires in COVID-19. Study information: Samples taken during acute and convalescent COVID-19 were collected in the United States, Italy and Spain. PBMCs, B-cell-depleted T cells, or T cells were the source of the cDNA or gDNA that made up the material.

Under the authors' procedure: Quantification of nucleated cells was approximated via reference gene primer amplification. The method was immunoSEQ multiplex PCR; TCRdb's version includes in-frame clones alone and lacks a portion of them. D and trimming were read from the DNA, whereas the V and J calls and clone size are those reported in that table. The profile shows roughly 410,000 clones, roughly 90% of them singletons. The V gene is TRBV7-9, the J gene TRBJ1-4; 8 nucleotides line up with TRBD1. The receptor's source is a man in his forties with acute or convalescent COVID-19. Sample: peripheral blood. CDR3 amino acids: CASSYPGGWNEKLFF. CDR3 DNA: TGTGCCAGCAGCTACCCAGGGGGCTGGAATGAAAAACTGTTTTTT.